This T cell receptor beta chain is drawn from a study of blood T cells in healthy people across ages (dated by TCRdb to the mid-2010s). About the investigation overall: In model experiments, template switching captured roughly one uniquely barcoded TCR beta cDNA molecule for every two T cells. Using deep sequencing normalized with unique cDNA molecular identifiers, the study measured how TCR beta repertoire diversity changes with age. Four age groups were formed from the donors: young (average approximately 16 years), middle-aged (approximately 40), aged (about 62) and long-lived (around 80). To avoid experimental bias, donors of different ages were distributed randomly across sequencing lanes. The study analyzed two additional independent replicas of 1 million unique cDNA reads from the same blood draw for two donors, one aged 18 to 30 and one aged 80 or older. The investigation overall reported the following: The CMV infection status of donors was not known, potentially confounding age-related changes in expanded clonotypes. Observed TCR beta diversity per million T cells fell roughly linearly with age, and a significant reduction was already apparent by age roughly 40. Compared with the aged group, more naive CD4+ T cells, fewer expanded clones and increased TCR diversity were shown by the long-lived group, suggesting age selection. The percentage of naive T cells measured by flow cytometry correlated strongly with observed TCR beta diversity. Estimates of total diversity based on one million sequenced T cells were regarded as lower bounds and as underestimates. Since profiling was done on bulk unsorted PBMCs, naive and antigen-experienced compartments could not be conclusively compared.

The protocol used for the library was 5' RACE. The data were produced on an Illumina HiSeq 2500. The second PCR ran for roughly 7 to 12 cycles and used a J-beta primer mix along with a sample-barcoded 5' primer. A template-switch 5' adaptor carrying 12 random nucleotides introduced a unique molecular identifier onto each TCR beta cDNA molecule. Each sample yielded at least 2.5 million CDR3-containing paired-end reads. First-strand cDNA was synthesized from all RNA with the Mint cDNA synthesis kit, primed by a TRBC-specific oligonucleotide. After uracil-DNA glycosylase treatment, a first 18-cycle PCR used universal primers M1SS and BC2_uni_R on all cDNA. The source study handled its data this way. Normalization of each sample was performed by random selection of 1 million high-quality reads, each carrying a distinct molecular identifier. Instead of being binned into consensus sequences, reads that shared molecular identifiers were thrown out. MiTCR, with a Q25 quality threshold and the strictest error-elimination algorithm, was used for CDR3 identification, clonotype clustering and error correction. A nonparametric unseen species model using Euler transformation provided a lower-bound estimate of total TCR beta diversity. Using fastp trimming at Q25 and MiXCR clonotype assembly, TCRdb reanalyzed the public sequencing data and kept in-frame beta chains. Each CDR3 protein gets just one entry, which takes the most common genes and DNA from the rows behind it. The V and J calls come from TCRdb's annotation, not from the publication. The sample has about 770,000 distinct CDR3 sequences on record, 44% of them singletons. The ten largest make up around 21% of the sample.

As regards this clonotype: The antigen it binds to is not known. Base qualities are not at hand, and no much larger clone is one base apart.

Donors were under 40 systemically healthy Caucasian individuals from Russia aged roughly 6 to 100 years. Each donor gave ten milliliters of peripheral blood, collected into EDTA-treated Vacutainer tubes. Ficoll-Paque density-gradient centrifugation was used to isolate PBMCs, with at least 7 million obtained per sample. Trizol reagent was used to extract total RNA from the PBMCs, yielding at least 5.5 micrograms per sample. The percentages of naive CD45RAhigh/CD27high T cells were determined by flow cytometry on a PBMC aliquot from every donor. The receptor was derived from a man aged 55 to 69 in good health. The sequenced material came from blood.

The nucleotides are TGTGCCAGCAGCCCGACAGAAACCCAGGGCTACACCTTC. Its amino acids are CASSPTETQGYTF. The chain employs TRBV7-9 and TRBJ1-2; the D gene is possibly TRBD1, with 5 bases matching. V was cut back by 5 bases and J by 8 bases, leaving a gap of 15 bases between them. The germline V gene (reference sequence) yields SEHNR for CDR1 and FQNEAQ for CDR2. The CDR3 numbers 13 residues from cysteine through phenylalanine. The read is trimmed to its CDR3 DNA, 39 bases read in frame from base 1.